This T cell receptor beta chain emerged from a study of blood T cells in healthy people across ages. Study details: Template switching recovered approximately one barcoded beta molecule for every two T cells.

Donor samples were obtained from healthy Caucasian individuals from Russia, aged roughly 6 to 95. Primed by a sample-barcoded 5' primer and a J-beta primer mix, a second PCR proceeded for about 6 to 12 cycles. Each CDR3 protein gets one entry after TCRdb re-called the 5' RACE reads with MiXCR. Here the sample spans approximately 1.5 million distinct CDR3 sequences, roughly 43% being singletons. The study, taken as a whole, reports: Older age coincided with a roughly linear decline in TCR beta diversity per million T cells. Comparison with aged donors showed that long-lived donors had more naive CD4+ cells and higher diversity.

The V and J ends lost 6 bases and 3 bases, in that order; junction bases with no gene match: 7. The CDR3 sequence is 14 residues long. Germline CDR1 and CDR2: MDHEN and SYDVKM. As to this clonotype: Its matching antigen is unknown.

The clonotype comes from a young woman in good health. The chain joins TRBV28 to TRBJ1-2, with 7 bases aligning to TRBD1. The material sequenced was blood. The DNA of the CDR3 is TGTGCCAGCAGCCCGACAGGGAAGGACTATGGCTACACCTTC. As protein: CASSPTGKDYGYTF.